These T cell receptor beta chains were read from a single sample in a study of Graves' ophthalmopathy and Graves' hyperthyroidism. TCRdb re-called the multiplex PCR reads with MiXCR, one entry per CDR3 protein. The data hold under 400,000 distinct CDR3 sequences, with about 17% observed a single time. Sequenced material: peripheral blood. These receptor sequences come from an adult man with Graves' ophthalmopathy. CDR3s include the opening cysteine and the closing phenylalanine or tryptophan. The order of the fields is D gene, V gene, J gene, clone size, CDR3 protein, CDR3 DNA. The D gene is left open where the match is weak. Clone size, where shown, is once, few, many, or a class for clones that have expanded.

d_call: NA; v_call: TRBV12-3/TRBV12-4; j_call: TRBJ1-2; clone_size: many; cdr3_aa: CASRPRGSNYGYTF; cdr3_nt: TGTGCCAGCAGACCCCGGGGATCCAACTATGGCTACACCTTC
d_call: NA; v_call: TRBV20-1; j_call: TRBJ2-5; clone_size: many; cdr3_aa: CSALGSETQYF; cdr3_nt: TGCAGTGCTCTCGGCTCCGAGACCCAGTACTTC
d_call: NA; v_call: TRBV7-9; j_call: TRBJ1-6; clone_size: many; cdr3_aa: CASSLETLYNSPLHF; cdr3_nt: TGTGCCAGCAGCTTAGAGACACTCTATAATTCACCCCTCCACTTT
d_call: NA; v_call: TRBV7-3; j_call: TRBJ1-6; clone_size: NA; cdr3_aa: CASSYTYNSPLHF; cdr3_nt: TGTGCCAGCAGCTACACCTATAATTCACCCCTCCACTTT
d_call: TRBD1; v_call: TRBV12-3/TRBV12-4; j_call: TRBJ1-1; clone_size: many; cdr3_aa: CASSVQGTEAFF; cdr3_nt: TGTGCCAGCAGTGTACAGGGGACTGAAGCTTTCTTT
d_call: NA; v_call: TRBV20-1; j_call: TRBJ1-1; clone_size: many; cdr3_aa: CSPCRGQGCTEAFF; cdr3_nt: TGCAGTCCATGCCGGGGGCAGGGATGCACTGAAGCTTTCTTT
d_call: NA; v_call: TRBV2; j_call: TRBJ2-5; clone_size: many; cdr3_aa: CASSVSGAFETQYF; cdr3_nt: TGTGCCAGCAGTGTTTCAGGGGCTTTTGAGACCCAGTACTTC
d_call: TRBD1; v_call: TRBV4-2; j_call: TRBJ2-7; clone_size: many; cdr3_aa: CASSQAGTGGYEQYF; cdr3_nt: TGTGCCAGCAGCCAAGCCGGGACAGGGGGCTACGAGCAGTACTTC
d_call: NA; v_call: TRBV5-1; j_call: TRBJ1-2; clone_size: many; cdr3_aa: CASSLDGRGYTF; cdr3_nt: TGCGCCAGCAGCCTGGACGGCCGTGGCTACACCTTC
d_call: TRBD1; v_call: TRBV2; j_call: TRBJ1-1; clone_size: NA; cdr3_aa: CAGGSNTEAFF; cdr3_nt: TGTGCAGGGGGCAGTAACACTGAAGCTTTCTTT
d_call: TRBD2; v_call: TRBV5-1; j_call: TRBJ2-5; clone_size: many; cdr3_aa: CASSLTGGGQETQYF; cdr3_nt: TGCGCCAGCAGCTTGACGGGGGGAGGCCAAGAGACCCAGTACTTC
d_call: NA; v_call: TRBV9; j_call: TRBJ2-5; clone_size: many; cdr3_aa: CASSLLGARETQYF; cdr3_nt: TGTGCCAGCAGCCTACTGGGGGCGCGAGAGACCCAGTACTTC
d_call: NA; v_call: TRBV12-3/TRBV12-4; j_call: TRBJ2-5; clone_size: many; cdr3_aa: CASSSPLGTQYF; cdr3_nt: TGTGCCAGCAGTTCCCCTCTCGGGACCCAGTACTTC
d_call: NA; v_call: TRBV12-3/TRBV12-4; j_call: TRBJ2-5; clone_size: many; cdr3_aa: CASARVGETQYF; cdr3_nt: TGTGCCAGCGCCAGGGTCGGAGAGACCCAGTACTTC
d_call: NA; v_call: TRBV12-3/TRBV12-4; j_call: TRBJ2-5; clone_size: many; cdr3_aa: CASSLVNQETQYF; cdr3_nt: TGTGCCAGCAGTTTAGTGAACCAAGAGACCCAGTACTTC
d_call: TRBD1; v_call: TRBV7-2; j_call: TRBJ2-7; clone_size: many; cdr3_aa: CASSLAGQVHYEQYF; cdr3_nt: TGTGCCAGCAGCTTAGCGGGACAGGTTCACTACGAGCAGTACTTC
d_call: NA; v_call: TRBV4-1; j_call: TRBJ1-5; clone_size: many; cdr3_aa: CASSLRDLSNQPQHF; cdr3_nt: TGCGCCAGCAGCCTCCGGGACCTTAGCAATCAGCCCCAGCATTTT
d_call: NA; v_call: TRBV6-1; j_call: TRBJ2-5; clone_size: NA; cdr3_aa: CASSDAWGRETQYF; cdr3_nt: TGTGCCAGCAGTGATGCTTGGGGGCGAGAGACCCAGTACTTC
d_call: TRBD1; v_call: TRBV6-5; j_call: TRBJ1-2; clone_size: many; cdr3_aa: CASSSGQGRVYGYTF; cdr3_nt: TGTGCCAGCAGCTCAGGACAGGGGCGGGTCTATGGCTACACCTTC
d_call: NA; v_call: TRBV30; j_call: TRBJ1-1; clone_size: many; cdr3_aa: CAWSVPGSVGTEAFF; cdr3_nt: TGTGCCTGGAGTGTACCGGGGAGCGTTGGCACTGAAGCTTTCTTT
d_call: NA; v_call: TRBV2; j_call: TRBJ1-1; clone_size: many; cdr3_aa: CASSSTWASEAFF; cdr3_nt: TGTGCCAGCAGCTCCACTTGGGCCAGCGAAGCTTTCTTT
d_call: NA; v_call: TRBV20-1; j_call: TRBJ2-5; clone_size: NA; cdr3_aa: CSASNRETQYF; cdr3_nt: TGCAGTGCGAGCAATCGGGAGACCCAGTACTTC
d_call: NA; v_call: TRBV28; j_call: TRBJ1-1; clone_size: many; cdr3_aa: CASSSPVANTEAFF; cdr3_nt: TGTGCCAGCAGTTCCCCCGTGGCGAACACTGAAGCTTTCTTT
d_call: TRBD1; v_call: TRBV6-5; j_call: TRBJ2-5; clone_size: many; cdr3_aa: CASSHRTGTETQYF; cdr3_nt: TGTGCCAGCAGTCACCGGACAGGGACGGAGACCCAGTACTTC
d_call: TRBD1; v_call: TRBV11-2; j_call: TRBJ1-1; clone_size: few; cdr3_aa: CASRTGTGGFAEAFF; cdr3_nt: TGTGCCAGCAGGACCGGGACAGGGGGCTTCGCTGAAGCTTTCTTT
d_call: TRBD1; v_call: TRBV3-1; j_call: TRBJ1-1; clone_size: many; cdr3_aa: CASSRRQGGSDTEAFF; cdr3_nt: TGTGCCAGCAGTCGCAGACAGGGGGGAAGTGACACTGAAGCTTTCTTT
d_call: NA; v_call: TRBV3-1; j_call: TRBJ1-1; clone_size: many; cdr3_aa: CASSLSINTEAFF; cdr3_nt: TGTGCCAGCAGCCTCTCAATAAACACTGAAGCTTTCTTT
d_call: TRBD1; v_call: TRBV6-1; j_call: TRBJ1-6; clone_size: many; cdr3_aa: CASRKDWDRGNNSPLHF; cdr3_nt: TGTGCCAGCAGAAAAGACTGGGACAGGGGGAATAATTCACCCCTCCACTTT